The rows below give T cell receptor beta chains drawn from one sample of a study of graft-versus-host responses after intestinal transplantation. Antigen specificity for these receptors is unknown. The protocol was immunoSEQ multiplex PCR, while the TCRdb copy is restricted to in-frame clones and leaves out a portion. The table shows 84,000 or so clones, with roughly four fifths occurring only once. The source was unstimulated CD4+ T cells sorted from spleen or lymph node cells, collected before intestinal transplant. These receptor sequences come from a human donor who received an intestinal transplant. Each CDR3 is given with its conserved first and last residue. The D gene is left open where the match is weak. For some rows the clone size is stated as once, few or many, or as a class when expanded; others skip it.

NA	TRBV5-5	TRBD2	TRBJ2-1	CASSPRTSGPNNEQFF	TGTGCCAGCAGCCCAAGGACTAGCGGGCCGAACAATGAGCAGTTCTTC
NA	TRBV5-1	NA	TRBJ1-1	CASSLVGRVNTEAFF	TGCGCCAGCAGCTTGGTCGGGAGGGTGAACACTGAAGCTTTCTTT
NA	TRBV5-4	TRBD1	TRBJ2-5	CASSLGDRDQETQYF	TGTGCCAGCAGCTTGGGAGACAGGGACCAAGAGACCCAGTACTTC
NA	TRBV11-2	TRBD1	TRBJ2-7	CASTRDRVYEQYF	TGTGCCAGCACCCGGGACAGGGTTTACGAGCAGTACTTC
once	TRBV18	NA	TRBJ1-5	CASSPQGKDNQPQHF	TGTGCCAGCTCACCACAGGGGAAGGACAATCAGCCCCAGCATTTT
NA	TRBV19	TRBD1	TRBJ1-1	CASSRPLGGYNTEAFF	TGTGCCAGTAGTCGGCCGTTAGGGGGCTACAACACTGAAGCTTTCTTT
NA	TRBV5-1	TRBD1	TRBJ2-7	CASSRTGISSYEQYF	TGCGCCAGCAGCCGGACAGGGATATCATCCTACGAGCAGTACTTC
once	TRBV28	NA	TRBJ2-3	CATSRPTSTDTQYF	TGTGCCACATCCCGCCCCACTAGCACAGATACGCAGTATTTT
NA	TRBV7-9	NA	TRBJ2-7	CASSPGGGGLSYEQYF	TGTGCCAGCAGCCCAGGGGGCGGGGGCCTCTCCTACGAGCAGTACTTC
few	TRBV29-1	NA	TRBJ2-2	CSARQNTGELFF	TGCAGCGCCAGACAGAACACCGGGGAGCTGTTTTTT
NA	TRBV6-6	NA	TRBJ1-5	CASSSRQFYSNQPQHF	TGTGCCAGCAGTTCCCGACAGTTTTATAGCAATCAGCCCCAGCATTTT
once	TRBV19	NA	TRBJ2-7	CASSISGPSYEQYF	TGTGCCAGTAGTATTTCAGGGCCCTCCTACGAGCAGTACTTC
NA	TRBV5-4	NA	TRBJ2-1	CASSYPSVNEQFF	TGTGCCAGCAGCTACCCCTCGGTGAATGAGCAGTTCTTC
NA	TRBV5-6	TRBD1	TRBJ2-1	CASSLDHRGFPYNEQFF	TGTGCCAGCAGCTTGGACCACAGGGGGTTCCCTTACAATGAGCAGTTCTTC
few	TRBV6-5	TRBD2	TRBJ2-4	CASSLGLSGDIQYF	TGTGCCAGCAGTTTGGGTCTCAGCGGGGACATTCAGTACTTC
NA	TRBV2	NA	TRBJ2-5	CASSERQGGETQYF	TGTGCCAGCAGTGAGCGCCAGGGGGGAGAGACCCAGTACTTC
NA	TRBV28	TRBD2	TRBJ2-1	CASSPDYSPGGQFF	TGTGCCAGCAGCCCAGACTATAGTCCGGGGGGGCAGTTCTTC
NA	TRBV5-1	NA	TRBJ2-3	CASSESPAADTQYF	TGCGCCAGCAGCGAAAGCCCGGCGGCAGATACGCAGTATTTT
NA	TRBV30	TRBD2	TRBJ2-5	CAWSGLAGFETQYF	TGTGCCTGGAGTGGACTAGCGGGGTTTGAGACCCAGTACTTC
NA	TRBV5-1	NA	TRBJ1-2	CASSLEGHRNYGYTF	TGCGCCAGCAGCTTGGAGGGACACCGTAACTATGGCTACACCTTC
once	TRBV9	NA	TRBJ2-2	CASSVVRGNTGELFF	TGTGCCAGCAGCGTAGTGAGAGGGAACACCGGGGAGCTGTTTTTT
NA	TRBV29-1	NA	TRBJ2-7	CSVWPGHPYEQYF	TGCAGCGTTTGGCCGGGACACCCCTACGAGCAGTACTTC
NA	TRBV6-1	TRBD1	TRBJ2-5	CASRSTGGPKTQYF	TGTGCCAGCAGGTCGACAGGGGGCCCCAAGACCCAGTACTTC
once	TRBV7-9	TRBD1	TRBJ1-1	CASSFGQGNTEAFF	TGTGCCAGCAGCTTCGGACAGGGGAACACTGAAGCTTTCTTT
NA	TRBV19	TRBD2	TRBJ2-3	CASMSGRGTDTQYF	TGTGCCAGTATGAGCGGGAGGGGGACAGATACGCAGTATTTT
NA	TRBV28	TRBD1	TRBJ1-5	CASSSTGDRNQPQHF	TGTGCCAGCAGTTCGACAGGGGACCGCAATCAGCCCCAGCATTTT
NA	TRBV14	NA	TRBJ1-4	CASSQVSGAGLRNEKLFF	TGTGCCAGCAGCCAAGTATCTGGGGCTGGACTAAGAAATGAAAAACTGTTTTTT
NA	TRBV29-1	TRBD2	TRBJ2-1	CSVAPQGGEQFF	TGCAGCGTTGCCCCTCAGGGAGGGGAGCAGTTCTTC
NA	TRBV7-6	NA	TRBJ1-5	CASSFHDRSNQPQHF	TGTGCCAGCAGCTTTCACGACAGAAGCAATCAGCCCCAGCATTTT
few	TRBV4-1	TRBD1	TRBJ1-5	CASSRGQGVGQPQHF	TGCGCCAGCAGCCGGGGACAGGGCGTTGGTCAGCCCCAGCATTTT
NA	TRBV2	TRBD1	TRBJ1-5	CASSSGGQPQHF	TGTGCCAGCAGTTCAGGGGGACAGCCCCAGCATTTT
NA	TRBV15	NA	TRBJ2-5	CATSRGGRETQYF	TGTGCCACCAGCAGAGGCGGAAGAGAGACCCAGTACTTC